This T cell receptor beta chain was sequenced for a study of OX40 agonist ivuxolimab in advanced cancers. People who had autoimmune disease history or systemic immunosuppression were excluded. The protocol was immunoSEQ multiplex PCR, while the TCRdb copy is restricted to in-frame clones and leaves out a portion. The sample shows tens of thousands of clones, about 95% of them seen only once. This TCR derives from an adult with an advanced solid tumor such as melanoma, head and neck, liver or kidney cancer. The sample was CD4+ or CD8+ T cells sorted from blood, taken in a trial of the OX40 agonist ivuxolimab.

The CDR3 DNA follows: TGTGCCAGCAGCTTATACAGGCCAACAACTAATGAAAAACTGTTTTTT. This sequence encodes CASSLYRPTTNEKLFF. The V call is TRBV7-8, the J call TRBJ1-4, with D tentatively TRBD1 (5 bases). V was clipped by 2 bases and J by 0 bases, with 10 bases between them. The CDR3 has 16 amino acids. The germline V gene has CDR1 SGHVS and CDR2 FQNEAQ.